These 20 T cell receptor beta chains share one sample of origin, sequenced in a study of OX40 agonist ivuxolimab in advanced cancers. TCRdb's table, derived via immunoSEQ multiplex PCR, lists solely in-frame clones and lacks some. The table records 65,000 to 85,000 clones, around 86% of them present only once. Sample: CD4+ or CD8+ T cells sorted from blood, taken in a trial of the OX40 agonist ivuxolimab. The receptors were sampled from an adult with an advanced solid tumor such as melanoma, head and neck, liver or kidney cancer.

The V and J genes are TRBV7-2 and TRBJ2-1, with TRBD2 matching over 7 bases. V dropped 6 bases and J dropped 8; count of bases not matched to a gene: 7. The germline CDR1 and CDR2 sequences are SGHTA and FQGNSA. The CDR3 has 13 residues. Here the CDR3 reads CASSPGTKHEQFF. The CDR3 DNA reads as TGTGCCAGCAGTCCCGGGACTAAGCATGAGCAGTTCTTC.

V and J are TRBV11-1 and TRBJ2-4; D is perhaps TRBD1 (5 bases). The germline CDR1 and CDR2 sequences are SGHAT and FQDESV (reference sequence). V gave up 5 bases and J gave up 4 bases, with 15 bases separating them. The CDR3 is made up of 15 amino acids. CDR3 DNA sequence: TGTGCCAGCAGCCCGGTCACAGGCGGAAAAAACATTCAGTACTTC. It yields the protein CASSPVTGGKNIQYF.

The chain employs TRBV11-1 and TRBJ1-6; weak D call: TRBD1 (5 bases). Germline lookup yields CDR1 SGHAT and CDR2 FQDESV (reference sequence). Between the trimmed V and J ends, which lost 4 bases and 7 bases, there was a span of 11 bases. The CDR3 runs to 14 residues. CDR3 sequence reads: CASSWQGGNSPLHF. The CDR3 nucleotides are TGTGCCAGCAGCTGGCAGGGTGGGAATTCACCCCTCCACTTT.

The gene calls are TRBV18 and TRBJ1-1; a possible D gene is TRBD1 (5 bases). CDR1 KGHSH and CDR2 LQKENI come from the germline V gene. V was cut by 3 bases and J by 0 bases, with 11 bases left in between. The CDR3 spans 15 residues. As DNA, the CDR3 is TGTGCCAGCTCACCCCAGACAGAAATGAACACTGAAGCTTTCTTT. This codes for CASSPQTEMNTEAFF.

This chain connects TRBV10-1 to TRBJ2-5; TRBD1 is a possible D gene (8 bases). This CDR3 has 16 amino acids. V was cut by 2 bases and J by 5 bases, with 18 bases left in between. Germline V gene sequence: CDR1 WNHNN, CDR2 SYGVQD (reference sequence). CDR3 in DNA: TGCGCCAGCAGTGAGACACAGGGGGGGGCCAGGGAGACCCAGTACTTC. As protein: CASSETQGGARETQYF.

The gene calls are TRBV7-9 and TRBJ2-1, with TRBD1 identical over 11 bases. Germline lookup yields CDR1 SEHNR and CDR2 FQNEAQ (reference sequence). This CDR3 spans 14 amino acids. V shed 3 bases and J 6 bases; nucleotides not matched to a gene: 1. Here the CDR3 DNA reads TGTGCCAGCAGCTTTGGACAGGGGGCCAATGAGCAGTTCTTC. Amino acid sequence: CASSFGQGANEQFF.

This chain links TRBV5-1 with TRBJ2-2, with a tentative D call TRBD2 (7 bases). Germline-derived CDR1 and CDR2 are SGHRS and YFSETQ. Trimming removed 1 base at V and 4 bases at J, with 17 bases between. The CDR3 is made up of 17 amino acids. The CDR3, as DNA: TGCGCCAGCAGCTTGATGGCGGGGGCTAGAGGCACCGGGGAGCTGTTTTTT. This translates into CASSLMAGARGTGELFF.

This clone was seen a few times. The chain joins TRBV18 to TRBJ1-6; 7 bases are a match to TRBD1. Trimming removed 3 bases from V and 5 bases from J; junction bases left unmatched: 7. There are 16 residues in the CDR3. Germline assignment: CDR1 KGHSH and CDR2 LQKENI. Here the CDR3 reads CASSPNTGADNSPLHF. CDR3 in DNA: TGTGCCAGCTCACCTAATACAGGGGCGGATAATTCACCCCTCCACTTT. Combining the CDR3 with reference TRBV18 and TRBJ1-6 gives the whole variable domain NAGVMQNPRHLVRRRGQEARLRCSPMKGHSHVYWYRQLPEEGLKFMVYLQKENIIDESGMPKERFSAEFPKEGPSILRIQQVVRGDSAAYFCASSPNTGADNSPLHFGNGTRLTVT.

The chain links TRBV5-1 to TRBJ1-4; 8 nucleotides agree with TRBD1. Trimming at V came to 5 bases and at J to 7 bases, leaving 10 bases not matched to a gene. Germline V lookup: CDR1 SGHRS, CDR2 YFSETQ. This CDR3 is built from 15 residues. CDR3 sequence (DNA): TGCGCCAGCAGGGGGTCAGGGGGCGTTGGTGAAAAACTGTTTTTT. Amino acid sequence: CASRGSGGVGEKLFF. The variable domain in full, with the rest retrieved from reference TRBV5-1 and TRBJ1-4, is KAGVTQTPRYLIKTRGQQVTLSCSPISGHRSVSWYQQTPGQGLQFLFEYFSETQRNKGNFPGRFSGRQFSNSRSEMNVSTLELGDSALYLCASRGSGGVGEKLFFGSGTQLSVL.

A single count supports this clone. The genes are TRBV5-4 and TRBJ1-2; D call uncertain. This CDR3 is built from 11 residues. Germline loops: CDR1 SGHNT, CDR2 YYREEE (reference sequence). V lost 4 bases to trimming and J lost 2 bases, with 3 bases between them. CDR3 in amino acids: CASSLNYGYTF. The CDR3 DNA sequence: TGTGCCAGCAGCCTGAACTATGGCTACACCTTC.

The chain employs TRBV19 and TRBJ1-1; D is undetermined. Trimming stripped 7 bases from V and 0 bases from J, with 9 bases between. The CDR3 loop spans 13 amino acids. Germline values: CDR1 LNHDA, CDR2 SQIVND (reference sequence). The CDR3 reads CASTYSLNTEAFF. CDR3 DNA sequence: TGTGCCAGTACTTATTCTCTGAACACTGAAGCTTTCTTT.

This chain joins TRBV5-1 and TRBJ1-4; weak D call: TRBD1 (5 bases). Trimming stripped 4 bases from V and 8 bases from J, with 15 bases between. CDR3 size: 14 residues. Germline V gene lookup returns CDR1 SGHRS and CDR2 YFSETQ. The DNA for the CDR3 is TGCGCCAGCAGCACATATTCCGGGGGGGAAAAACTGTTTTTT. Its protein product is CASSTYSGGEKLFF.

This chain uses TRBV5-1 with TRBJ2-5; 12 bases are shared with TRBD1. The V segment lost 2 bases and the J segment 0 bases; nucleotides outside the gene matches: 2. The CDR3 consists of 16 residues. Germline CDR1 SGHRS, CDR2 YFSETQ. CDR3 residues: CASSFGTGGYQETQYF. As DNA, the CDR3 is TGCGCCAGCAGCTTTGGGACAGGGGGCTACCAAGAGACCCAGTACTTC.

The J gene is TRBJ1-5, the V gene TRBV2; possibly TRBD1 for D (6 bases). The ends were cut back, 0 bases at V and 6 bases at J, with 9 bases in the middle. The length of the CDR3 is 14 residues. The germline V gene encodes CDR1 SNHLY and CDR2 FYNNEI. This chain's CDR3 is CASSEADRFQPQHF. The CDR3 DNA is TGTGCCAGCAGTGAAGCCGACAGGTTTCAGCCCCAGCATTTT.

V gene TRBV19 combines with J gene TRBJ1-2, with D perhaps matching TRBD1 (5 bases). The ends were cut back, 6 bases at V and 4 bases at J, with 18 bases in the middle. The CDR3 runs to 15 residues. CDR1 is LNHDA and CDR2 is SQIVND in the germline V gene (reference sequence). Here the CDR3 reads CASSLSRDAVYGYTF. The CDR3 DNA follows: TGTGCCAGTAGCCTTTCCCGGGACGCCGTCTATGGCTACACCTTC.

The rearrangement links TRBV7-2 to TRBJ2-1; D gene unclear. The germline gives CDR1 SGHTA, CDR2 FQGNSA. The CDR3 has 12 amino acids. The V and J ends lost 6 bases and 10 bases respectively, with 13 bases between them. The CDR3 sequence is CASSPPQGEQFF. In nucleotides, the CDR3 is TGTGCCAGCAGTCCCCCCCAAGGGGAGCAGTTCTTC.

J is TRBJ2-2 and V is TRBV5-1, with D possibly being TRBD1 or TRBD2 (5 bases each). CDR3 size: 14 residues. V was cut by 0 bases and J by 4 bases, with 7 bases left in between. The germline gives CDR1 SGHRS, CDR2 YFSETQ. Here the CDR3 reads CASSLVGRTGELFF. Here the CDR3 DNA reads TGCGCCAGCAGCTTGGTGGGACGCACCGGGGAGCTGTTTTTT.

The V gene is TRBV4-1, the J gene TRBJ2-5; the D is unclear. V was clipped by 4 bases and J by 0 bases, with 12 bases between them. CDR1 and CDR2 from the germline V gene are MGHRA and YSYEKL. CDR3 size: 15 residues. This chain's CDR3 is CASSPTLAYQETQYF. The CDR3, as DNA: TGCGCCAGCAGCCCGACGTTGGCCTACCAAGAGACCCAGTACTTC.

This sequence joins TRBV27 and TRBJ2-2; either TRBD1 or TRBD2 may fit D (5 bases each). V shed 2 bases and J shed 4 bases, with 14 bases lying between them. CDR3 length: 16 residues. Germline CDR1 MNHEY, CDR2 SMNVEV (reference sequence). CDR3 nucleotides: TGTGCCAGCAGTTTAACTCCGGGGCTGGGCACCGGGGAGCTGTTTTTT. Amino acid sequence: CASSLTPGLGTGELFF.

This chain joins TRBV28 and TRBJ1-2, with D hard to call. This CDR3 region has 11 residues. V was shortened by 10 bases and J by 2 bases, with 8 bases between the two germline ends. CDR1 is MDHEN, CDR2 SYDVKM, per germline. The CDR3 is CATHRNYGYTF. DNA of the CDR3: TGTGCCACCCACAGAAACTATGGCTACACCTTC.